This is a list of T cell receptor beta chains from one sample in a study of cytomegalovirus exposure and HLA in healthy donors. The method was immunoSEQ multiplex PCR; TCRdb's version includes in-frame clones alone and lacks a portion of them. The table shows 120,000 or so clones, with over 70% occurring only once. Source material: PBMCs. The receptor set was obtained from a woman in her forties or fifties in good health and CMV-seropositive. CDR3s include the opening cysteine and the closing phenylalanine or tryptophan. The D gene is left open where the match is weak. Some rows mark clone size as missing; the rest say once, few, many or name a class of expanded clone.

D | J | V | size | CDR3 | DNA
TRBD1 | TRBJ1-3 | TRBV7-3 | once | CASSLLAGGSGNTIYF | TGTGCCAGCAGCCTGCTGGCAGGGGGGTCTGGAAACACCATATATTTT
. | TRBJ1-2 | TRBV5-1 | . | CASSSGQSPYGYTF | TGCGCCAGCAGCTCCGGACAGAGTCCGTATGGCTACACCTTC
TRBD2 | TRBJ2-7 | TRBV2 | . | CASSPLGAGGYEQYF | TGTGCCAGCAGCCCCCTTGGGGCGGGAGGGTACGAGCAGTACTTC
. | TRBJ1-4 | TRBV28 | . | CASSYLTGVAREKLFF | TGTGCCAGCAGTTACCTCACCGGGGTCGCTAGGGAAAAACTGTTTTTT
TRBD1 | TRBJ2-3 | TRBV7-3 | . | CASSLGQGSTYTQYF | TGTGCCAGCAGCTTGGGACAGGGTAGCACATATACGCAGTATTTT
. | TRBJ2-7 | TRBV13 | . | CASSVLGEEEQYF | TGTGCCAGCAGCGTACTAGGGGAGGAGGAGCAGTACTTC
. | TRBJ2-1 | TRBV11-2 | . | CASSLIGAGEQFF | TGTGCCAGCAGCCTCATAGGGGCAGGGGAGCAGTTCTTC
. | TRBJ1-3 | TRBV7-2 | . | CASSPTGSGNTIYF | TGTGCCAGCAGCCCTACAGGCTCTGGAAACACCATATATTTT
TRBD2 | TRBJ2-7 | TRBV2 | once | CASSEGLAGGRSYEQYF | TGTGCCAGCAGTGAAGGTCTAGCGGGGGGGCGCTCCTACGAGCAGTACTTC
. | TRBJ2-3 | TRBV10-3 | . | CAISEYSVVTDTQYF | TGTGCCATCAGTGAGTACTCGGTCGTCACAGATACGCAGTATTTT
TRBD2 | TRBJ2-3 | TRBV4-2 | . | CASSPRGGERGAQGVQYF | TGTGCCAGCAGCCCGCGCGGGGGGGAGCGGGGGGCCCAAGGGGTGCAGTATTTT
TRBD1 | TRBJ1-2 | TRBV7-9 | . | CASSLPGGYGYTF | TGTGCCAGCAGCTTACCAGGGGGCTATGGCTACACCTTC
TRBD1 | TRBJ1-1 | TRBV7-8 | . | CASSSGGDEAFF | TGTGCCAGCAGCTCAGGGGGCGATGAAGCTTTCTTT
. | TRBJ1-1 | TRBV15 | . | CATSRDHRNTEAFF | TGTGCCACCAGCAGAGATCACAGAAACACTGAAGCTTTCTTT
. | TRBJ2-1 | TRBV27 | . | CASSASGESNEQFF | TGTGCCAGCAGTGCCTCAGGGGAGAGCAATGAGCAGTTCTTC
. | TRBJ2-7 | TRBV6-5 | . | CASSYGRGYEQYF | TGTGCCAGCAGTTACGGGCGGGGCTACGAGCAGTACTTC
. | TRBJ2-3 | TRBV2 | . | CASSEYTWGGMYF | TGTGCCAGCAGTGAATATACGTGGGGGGGCATGTATTTT
. | TRBJ1-2 | TRBV25-1 | once | CASSEPYPGYGYTF | TGTGCCAGCAGTGAACCATACCCAGGGTATGGCTACACCTTC
TRBD1 | TRBJ2-7 | TRBV6-1 | . | CATPPTGSYEQYF | TGTGCCACCCCACCGACAGGGAGCTACGAGCAGTACTTC
TRBD1 | TRBJ1-6 | TRBV2 | . | CARQGVNSPLHF | TGTGCCAGACAGGGGGTTAATTCACCCCTCCACTTT
TRBD1 | TRBJ2-3 | TRBV7-2 | few | CASRRGRGLADTQYF | TGTGCCAGCAGAAGGGGGCGCGGTCTCGCTGATACGCAGTATTTT
. | TRBJ2-7 | TRBV9 | . | CASSAGVEQYF | TGTGCCAGCAGCGCCGGGGTCGAGCAGTACTTC
TRBD1 | TRBJ1-2 | TRBV28 | . | CASSYGQGASYGYTF | TGTGCCAGCAGTTACGGACAGGGGGCGAGCTATGGCTACACCTTC
TRBD2 | TRBJ2-1 | TRBV7-9 | . | CASSLALTSGGYNEQFF | TGTGCCAGCAGCTTAGCGCTTACTAGCGGGGGCTACAATGAGCAGTTCTTC
. | TRBJ2-7 | TRBV2 | . | CASRAFFPQQYF | TGTGCCAGCAGGGCCTTCTTTCCTCAGCAGTACTTC
. | TRBJ1-1 | TRBV4-2 | few | CASSQVSGRGNTEAFF | TGTGCCAGCAGCCAAGTTTCGGGCAGGGGGAACACTGAAGCTTTCTTT
. | TRBJ2-3 | TRBV19 | once | CASSNLDTQYF | TGTGCCAGTAGTAATCTAGATACGCAGTATTTT
TRBD1 | TRBJ2-7 | TRBV5-1 | few | CASSSGTGGYEQYF | TGCGCCAGCAGCTCCGGGACAGGGGGCTACGAGCAGTACTTC
. | TRBJ1-4 | TRBV6-4 | medium-sized | CASNFNSGECSEKLFF | TGTGCCAGCAATTTCAACTCAGGGGAGTGTAGTGAAAAACTGTTTTTT
TRBD2 | TRBJ2-3 | TRBV7-3 | . | CASSFSGGTSTDTQYF | TGTGCCAGCAGCTTTAGCGGGGGGACTAGCACAGATACGCAGTATTTT
. | TRBJ2-7 | TRBV7-3 | . | CASSLGGSSEQYF | TGTGCCAGCAGCTTAGGTGGTTCGAGCGAGCAGTACTTC
TRBD2 | TRBJ2-7 | TRBV7-2 | . | CASRPSGRIAYEQYF | TGTGCCAGCAGACCAAGCGGGAGGATCGCCTACGAGCAGTACTTC
. | TRBJ1-2 | TRBV10-3 | . | CAISAGTYGYPF | TGTGCCATCAGCGCCGGGACATATGGCTACCCCTTC
TRBD1 | TRBJ1-6 | TRBV4-2 | . | CASCPGTGGFGGSPLHF | TGTGCCAGTTGCCCGGGGACAGGGGGCTTTGGGGGTTCACCCCTCCACTTT
. | TRBJ2-2 | TRBV4-2 | . | CASSQDQGNTGELFF | TGTGCCAGCAGCCAAGATCAGGGGAACACCGGGGAGCTGTTTTTT
. | TRBJ2-2 | TRBV9 | . | CASSPPNTGELFF | TGTGCCAGCAGCCCTCCCAACACCGGGGAGCTGTTTTTT
. | TRBJ1-1 | TRBV4-3 | . | CASSQDLRAEAFF | TGCGCCAGCAGCCAAGATTTGCGGGCTGAAGCTTTCTTT
TRBD1 | TRBJ2-7 | TRBV15 | . | CATSRDYETGGAEQYF | TGTGCCACCAGCAGAGATTACGAGACAGGGGGCGCGGAGCAGTACTTC
TRBD1 | TRBJ2-7 | TRBV6-5 | . | CASSYGQAAEQYF | TGTGCCAGCAGTTATGGACAGGCTGCCGAGCAGTACTTC
TRBD1 | TRBJ1-5 | TRBV7-3 | . | CASSLPAGTGTISVNQPQHF | TGTGCCAGCAGCTTACCTGCCGGGACAGGGACCATTAGTGTCAATCAGCCCCAGCATTTT
TRBD2 | TRBJ2-7 | TRBV5-1 | . | CASSSGGNYEQYF | TGCGCCAGCAGCTCGGGGGGAAACTACGAGCAGTACTTC
TRBD1 | TRBJ1-2 | TRBV7-2 | . | CASSLDRGQGYTF | TGTGCCAGCAGCTTAGACAGGGGCCAAGGCTACACCTTC
. | TRBJ1-1 | TRBV11-1 | . | CASSFLLEGGTEAFF | TGTGCCAGCAGCTTCCTACTGGAGGGAGGCACTGAAGCTTTCTTT
. | TRBJ2-7 | TRBV19 | . | CASQGTYEQYF | TGTGCCAGTCAGGGCACCTACGAGCAGTACTTC
. | TRBJ2-5 | TRBV13 | . | CASRPRQKQETQYF | TGTGCCAGCAGACCTAGACAGAAGCAAGAGACCCAGTACTTC
. | TRBJ1-2 | TRBV9 | . | CASSPPGVYGYTF | TGTGCCAGCAGCCCACCGGGTGTCTATGGCTACACCTTC
. | TRBJ1-2 | TRBV6-6 | . | CASSYSVFDRRYGYTF | TGTGCCAGCAGTTACTCTGTCTTCGACAGGCGCTATGGCTACACCTTC
. | TRBJ1-2 | TRBV18 | . | CASSPNDSHGYTF | TGTGCCAGCTCACCAAATGATAGTCATGGCTACACCTTC
TRBD1 | TRBJ1-2 | TRBV9 | . | CASSPLGQGAIDYGYTF | TGTGCCAGCAGCCCTTTGGGACAGGGGGCTATAGACTATGGCTACACCTTC
. | TRBJ2-5 | TRBV5-4 | few | CASSFGQGVETQYF | TGTGCCAGCAGCTTTGGGCAGGGTGTAGAGACCCAGTACTTC
. | TRBJ2-3 | TRBV5-4 | few | CASSLGRSTQYF | TGTGCCAGCAGTCTGGGGAGGAGTACGCAGTATTTT
TRBD2 | TRBJ2-2 | TRBV4-3 | . | CASSQAPELAGANTGELFF | TGCGCCAGCAGCCAAGCTCCTGAACTAGCGGGGGCCAACACCGGGGAGCTGTTTTTT
. | TRBJ1-1 | TRBV6-1 | . | CASSVGTGVNTEAFF | TGTGCCAGCAGTGTGGGGACGGGAGTGAACACTGAAGCTTTCTTT
. | TRBJ1-1 | TRBV7-9 | once | CASRWGEGVFTEAFF | TGTGCCAGCAGGTGGGGGGAGGGAGTCTTCACTGAAGCTTTCTTT
. | TRBJ2-7 | TRBV2 | few | CASSEGRGRGYEQYF | TGTGCCAGCAGTGAAGGAAGGGGAAGGGGCTACGAGCAGTACTTC
. | TRBJ2-1 | TRBV27 | . | CASSYNRGRINNEQFF | TGTGCCAGCAGTTATAATCGAGGGCGAATAAACAATGAGCAGTTCTTC